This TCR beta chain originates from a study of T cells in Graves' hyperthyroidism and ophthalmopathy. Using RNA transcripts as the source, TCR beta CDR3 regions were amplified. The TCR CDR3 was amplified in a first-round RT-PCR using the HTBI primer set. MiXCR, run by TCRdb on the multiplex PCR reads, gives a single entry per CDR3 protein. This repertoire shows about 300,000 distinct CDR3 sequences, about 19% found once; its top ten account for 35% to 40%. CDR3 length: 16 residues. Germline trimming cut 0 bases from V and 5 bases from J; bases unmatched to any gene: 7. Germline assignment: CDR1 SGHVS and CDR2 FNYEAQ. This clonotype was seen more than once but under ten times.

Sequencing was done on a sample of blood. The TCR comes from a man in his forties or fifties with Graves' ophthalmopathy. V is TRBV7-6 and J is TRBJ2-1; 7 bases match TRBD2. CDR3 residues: CASSLAWEGRHNEQFF. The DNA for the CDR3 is TGTGCCAGCAGCTTAGCGTGGGAGGGGCGCCACAATGAGCAGTTCTTC.